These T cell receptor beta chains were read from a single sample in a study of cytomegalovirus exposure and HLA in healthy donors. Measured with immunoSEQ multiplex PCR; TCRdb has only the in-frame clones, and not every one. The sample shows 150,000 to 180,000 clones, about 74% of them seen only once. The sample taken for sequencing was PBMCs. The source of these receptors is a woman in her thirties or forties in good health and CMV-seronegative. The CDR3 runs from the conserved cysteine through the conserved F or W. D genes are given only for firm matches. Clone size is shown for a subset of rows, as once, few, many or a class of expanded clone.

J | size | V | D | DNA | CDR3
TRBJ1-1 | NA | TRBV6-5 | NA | TGTGCCAGCAGTTATCGGACAGCGGGGAGGAATACTGAAGCTTTCTTT | CASSYRTAGRNTEAFF
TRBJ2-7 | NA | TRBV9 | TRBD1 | TGTGCCAGCAGCGTAGGGACAGGTCCTACCTACGAGCAGTACTTC | CASSVGTGPTYEQYF
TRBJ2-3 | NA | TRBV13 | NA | TGTGCCAGCAGCTTAGGCCGGGCAGGGGGGAACACAGATACGCAGTATTTT | CASSLGRAGGNTDTQYF
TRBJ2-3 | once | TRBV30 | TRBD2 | TGTGCCTGGAGTGTACGGCGACTAGCGGGTGACCCAGATACGCAGTATTTT | CAWSVRRLAGDPDTQYF
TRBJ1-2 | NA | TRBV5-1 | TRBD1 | TGCGCCAGCAGCTCGGGACAGGAAGAGTATGGCTACACCTTC | CASSSGQEEYGYTF
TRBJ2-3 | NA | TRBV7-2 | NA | TGTGCCAGCAGCACGCGAGGCACAGATACGCAGTATTTT | CASSTRGTDTQYF
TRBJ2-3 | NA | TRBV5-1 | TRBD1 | TGCGCCAGCAGCTCCGGGACAGGGGCGGGGGTTACGCAGTATTTT | CASSSGTGAGVTQYF
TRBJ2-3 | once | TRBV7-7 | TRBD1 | TGTGCTAGCAGTTCACACGGGACAGGGAATTTTACAGATACGCAGTATTTT | CASSSHGTGNFTDTQYF
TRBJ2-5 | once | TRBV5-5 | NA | TGTGCCAGCAGCCTGACCGGGACAACGGGGACAAATCAAGAGACCCAGTACTTC | CASSLTGTTGTNQETQYF
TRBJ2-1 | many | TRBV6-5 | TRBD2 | TGTGCCAGCAGTTCGGTTGGGCTAGCGGGAGGGGATGAGCAGTTCTTC | CASSSVGLAGGDEQFF
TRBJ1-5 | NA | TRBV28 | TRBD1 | TGTGCCAGCAGTTTTCTTGACAGGGTCAATCAGCCCCAGCATTTT | CASSFLDRVNQPQHF
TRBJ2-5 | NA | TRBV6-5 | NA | TGTGCCAGCATTCCGAAGGCCCCAGGCCAAGAGACCCAGTACTTC | CASIPKAPGQETQYF
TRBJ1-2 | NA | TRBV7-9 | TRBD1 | TGTGCCAGCAGCTTATTAGACAGGGCGGGTGGCTACACCTTC | CASSLLDRAGGYTF
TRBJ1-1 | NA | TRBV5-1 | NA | TGCGCCAGCAGCTTGGTGGAGGGAGGATCGAACACTGAAGCTTTCTTT | CASSLVEGGSNTEAFF
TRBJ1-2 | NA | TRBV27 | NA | TGTGCCAGCAGTTTAGGGCCGGGGGACTTCTATGGCTACACCTTC | CASSLGPGDFYGYTF
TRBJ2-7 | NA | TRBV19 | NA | TGTGCCAGTAGCACCCACTCGACAGACGGGCAGTACTTC | CASSTHSTDGQYF
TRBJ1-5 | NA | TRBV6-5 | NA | TGTGCCAGCAGTTACTTACTAGGGCCCCAGCATTTT | CASSYLLGPQHF
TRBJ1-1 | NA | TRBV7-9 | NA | TGTGCCAGCAGATACGAAGACAGGGAAGCTTTCTTT | CASRYEDREAFF
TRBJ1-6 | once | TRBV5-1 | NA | TGCGCCAGCAGCTTGGAACAGGGCTATAATTCACCCCTCCACTTT | CASSLEQGYNSPLHF
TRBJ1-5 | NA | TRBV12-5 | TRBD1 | TGTGCTAGTGGCCGCTTGCGACAGGGGAATCAGCCCCAGCATTTT | CASGRLRQGNQPQHF
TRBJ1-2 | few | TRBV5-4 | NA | TGTGCCAGCAGTTCCTCCAGGGGAATTTCCTCCTATGGCTACACCTTC | CASSSSRGISSYGYTF
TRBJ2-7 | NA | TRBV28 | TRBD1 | TGTGCCAGCAGCCCCGCTACAGGGGCTAGCTCCTACGAGCAGTACTTC | CASSPATGASSYEQYF
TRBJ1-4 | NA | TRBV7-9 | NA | TGTGCCAGCAGCTTACGCGAAACTAATGAAAAACTGTTTTTT | CASSLRETNEKLFF
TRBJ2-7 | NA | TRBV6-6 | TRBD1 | TGTGCCAGCAGCCCAGAGGCCAGGGGGCCCGAGCAGTACTTC | CASSPEARGPEQYF
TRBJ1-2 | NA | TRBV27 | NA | TGTGCCAGCAGTTTGGGGGGGGTGATCTACACCTTC | CASSLGGVIYTF
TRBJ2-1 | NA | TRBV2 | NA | TGTGCCAGCAATCATAAATTAGGGGTACAGGGTACCTACAATGAGCAGTTCTTC | CASNHKLGVQGTYNEQFF
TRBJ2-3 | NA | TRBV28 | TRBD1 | TGTGCCAGCAGTTTAATAGGACAGGGGGCGGGAGGAGATACGCAGTATTTT | CASSLIGQGAGGDTQYF
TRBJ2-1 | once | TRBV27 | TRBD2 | TGTGCCAGCGCGGCAACCCCCGGATCTAGCGGGGGGCCCTACAATGAGCAGTTCTTC | CASAATPGSSGGPYNEQFF
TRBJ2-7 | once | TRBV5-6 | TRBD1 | TGTGCCTCCACCCCCCTACAGGGGGCCTACGAGCAGTACTTC | CASTPLQGAYEQYF
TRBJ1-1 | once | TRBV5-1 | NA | TGCGCCAGCAGCTTGGCAGGGGTAACAATGAACACTGAAGCTTTCTTT | CASSLAGVTMNTEAFF
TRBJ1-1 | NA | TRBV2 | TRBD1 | TGTGCCAGCAGGGGACAGGGAATCTGGGGGACTGAAGCTTTCTTT | CASRGQGIWGTEAFF
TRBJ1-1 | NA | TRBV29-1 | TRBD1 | TGCAGCGTCCAAACAGGGGGGGTTGAAGCTTTCTTT | CSVQTGGVEAFF
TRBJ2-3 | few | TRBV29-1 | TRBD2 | TGCAGCGTTGACCCGACTAGCCGTGGGGCAGATACGCAGTATTTT | CSVDPTSRGADTQYF
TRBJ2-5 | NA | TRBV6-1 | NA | TGTGCCAGCACTAGAGCAGGACATCTCCAAGAGACCCAGTACTTC | CASTRAGHLQETQYF
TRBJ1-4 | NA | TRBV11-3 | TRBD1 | TGTGCCAGCAGCTCCCAGTGGGACAGGGATCATGAAAAACTGTTTTTT | CASSSQWDRDHEKLFF
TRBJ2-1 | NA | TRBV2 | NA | TGTGCCAGCGGGACTTTCATGGCCGATGAGCAGTTCTTC | CASGTFMADEQFF
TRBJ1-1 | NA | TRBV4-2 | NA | TGTGCCAGCAGCCTCCTAGTCATGAACACTGAAGCTTTCTTT | CASSLLVMNTEAFF
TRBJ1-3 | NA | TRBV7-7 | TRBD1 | TGTGCTAGCAGCCGGGACAGGGTAGCTGGAAACACCATATATTTT | CASSRDRVAGNTIYF
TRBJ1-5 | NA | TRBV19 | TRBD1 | TGTGCCAGTAGTCCGGACAGGGTTCAGCCCCAGCATTTT | CASSPDRVQPQHF
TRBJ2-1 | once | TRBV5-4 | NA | TGTGCCAGCAGCTTGGCTTCGGGAGCGGCCTACAATGAGCAGTTCTTC | CASSLASGAAYNEQFF
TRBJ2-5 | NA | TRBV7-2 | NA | TGTGCCAGCAGCTTATATGAGACCCAGTACTTC | CASSLYETQYF
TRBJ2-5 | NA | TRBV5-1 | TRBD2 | TGCGCCAGCAGCCCCCTCGGGACTAGCGGGGGGGACTCCACCCTACAAGAGACCCAGTACTTC | CASSPLGTSGGDSTLQETQYF
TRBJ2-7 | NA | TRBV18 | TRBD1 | TGTGCCAGCTCACCCCTCCCGGGACAGGGTAACTACGAGCAGTACTTC | CASSPLPGQGNYEQYF
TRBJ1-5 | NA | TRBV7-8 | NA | TGTGCCAGCAGGCCCGACAGAAATAGCAATCAGCCCCAGCATTTT | CASRPDRNSNQPQHF
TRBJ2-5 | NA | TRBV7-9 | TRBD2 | TGTGCCAGCAGCTCCGGGACTAGGGGAACGTCGGGGACCCAGTACTTC | CASSSGTRGTSGTQYF
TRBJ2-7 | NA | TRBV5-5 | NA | TGTGCCAGCAGCTTGGTTCCGGGTTCCTACGAGCAGTACTTC | CASSLVPGSYEQYF
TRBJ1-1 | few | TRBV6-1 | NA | TGTGCCAGCAGTGCACAGAGGGAGACTGAAGCTTTCTTT | CASSAQRETEAFF
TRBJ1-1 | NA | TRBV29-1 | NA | TGCAGCGTTGGGCAGGGTAGCACTGAAGCTTTCTTT | CSVGQGSTEAFF
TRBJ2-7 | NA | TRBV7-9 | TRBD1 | TGTGCCAGCAGCTATGGACAGGCCGCCCCCTACGAGCAGTACTTC | CASSYGQAAPYEQYF
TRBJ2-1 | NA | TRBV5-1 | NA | TGCGCCAGCAGCTTTGTCGTGGCTAGCGCTAACAATGAGCAGTTCTTC | CASSFVVASANNEQFF
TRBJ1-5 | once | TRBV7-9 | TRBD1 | TGTGCCAGCAGCCAAGACAGGGCCCAGCCCCAGCATTTT | CASSQDRAQPQHF
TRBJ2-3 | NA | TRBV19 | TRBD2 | TGTGCCAGTACCGCGGGAGAGGGAACAGATACGCAGTATTTT | CASTAGEGTDTQYF
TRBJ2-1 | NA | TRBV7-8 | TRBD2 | TGTGCCAGCAGCGGTGTTGGTAGCGGGATATACAATGAGCAGTTCTTC | CASSGVGSGIYNEQFF
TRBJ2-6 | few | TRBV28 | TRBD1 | TGTGCCAGCAGTTGGGACAGGGGGCAATCTGGGGCCAACGTCCTGACTTTC | CASSWDRGQSGANVLTF
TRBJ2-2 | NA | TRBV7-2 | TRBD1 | TGTGCCAGCAGCCCGTCATCAGGGGGCTACGGGGAGCTGTTTTTT | CASSPSSGGYGELFF
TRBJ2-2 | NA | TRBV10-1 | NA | TGCGCCAGCAGTCATAGACTCCACGACCTGAACACCGGGGAGCTGTTTTTT | CASSHRLHDLNTGELFF
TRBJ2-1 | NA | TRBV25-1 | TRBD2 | TGTGCCAGCAGTGAATATACGGGACTAGCGGTCATCAATGAGCAGTTCTTC | CASSEYTGLAVINEQFF
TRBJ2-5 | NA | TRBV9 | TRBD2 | TGTGCCAGCAGCGTTGGGGTCCGACTAGCCTACGAAGAGACCCAGTACTTC | CASSVGVRLAYEETQYF
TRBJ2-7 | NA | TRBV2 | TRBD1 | TGTGCCACCCACAGGGGGCAGAGCTCCTACGAGCAGTACTTC | CATHRGQSSYEQYF